What follows are 15 T cell receptor beta chains derived from one specimen sequenced in a study of blood T cell repertoires in COVID-19. Libraries were prepared by immunoSEQ multiplex PCR; TCRdb keeps only in-frame clonotypes and omits some of them. Of around 180,000 clones in the sample, less than 85% were seen once. The material sequenced was peripheral blood. Receptor source: a woman aged 80 or over with acute or convalescent COVID-19.

The chain recombines TRBV19 with TRBJ2-3, with 7 bases lining up with TRBD2. This CDR3 is 16 amino acids long. V gave up 4 bases and J gave up 0 bases; unmatched junction bases: 7. Looked up from germline, CDR1 is LNHDA and CDR2 is SQIVND (reference sequence). The CDR3 loop is CASSTASSGSTDTQYF. Written as DNA, the CDR3 is TGTGCCAGTAGTACGGCTTCTAGCGGTAGCACAGATACGCAGTATTTT.

V gene TRBV4-2 combines with J gene TRBJ2-3; the D is unclear. The V and J ends lost 5 bases and 2 bases respectively, with 8 bases between them. Germline assignment: CDR1 LGHNA and CDR2 YNFKEQ. The CDR3 sequence is 13 residues long. DNA of the CDR3: TGTGCCAGCAGCTGGCAGTCCACAGATACGCAGTATTTT. Amino acids: CASSWQSTDTQYF.

This clone was seen more than once but under ten times. The J gene is TRBJ2-1, the V gene TRBV30, with 7 bases that match TRBD2. Looked up from germline, CDR1 is GTSNPN and CDR2 is SVGIG (reference sequence). Trimming took 8 bases from V and 4 from J; bases not matched to a gene: 2. The CDR3 length is 11 residues. The CDR3 bases are TGTGCCGCGCGGGAGTACAATGAGCAGTTCTTC. This sequence encodes CAAREYNEQFF. The full variable domain, rest sourced from reference TRBV30 and TRBJ2-1, is SQTIHQWPATLVQPVGSPLSLECTVEGTSNPNLYWYRQAAGRGLQLLFYSVGIGQISSEVPQNLSASRPQDRQFILSSKKLLLSDSGFYLCAAREYNEQFFGPGTRLTVL.

The rearrangement links TRBV5-1 to TRBJ2-7; 11 nucleotides align to TRBD2. Looked up from germline, CDR1 is SGHRS and CDR2 is YFSETQ. V lost 1 base, J lost 5 bases, and 8 bases stayed unmatched. CDR3 length: 16 residues. The CDR3: CASSLPLAGGGDEQYF. CDR3 coding DNA: TGCGCCAGCAGCTTGCCGTTAGCGGGAGGGGGAGACGAGCAGTACTTC.

The chain combines TRBV15 with TRBJ2-5; no firm D call. Looked up from germline, CDR1 is LNHNV and CDR2 is YYDKDF (reference sequence). The CDR3 contains 10 residues. Between the trimmed V and J ends, which lost 5 bases and 4 bases, there was a span of 2 bases. The DNA of the CDR3 is TGTGCCACCAGCCTAGAGACCCAGTACTTC. The encoded protein is CATSLETQYF.

V and J are TRBV7-9 and TRBJ1-6; D is possibly TRBD1 (5 bases). Germline CDR1 is SEHNR and CDR2 is FQNEAQ (reference sequence). Deletions cut 6 bases from V and 8 bases from J, with 17 bases between. The CDR3 extends over 15 amino acids. For the CDR3, the DNA is TGTGCCAGCAGTACACTTACTGGGGGGGATTCACCCCTCCACTTT. It codes for CASSTLTGGDSPLHF. Together with reference TRBV7-9 and TRBJ1-6, the CDR3 gives the full variable domain: DTGVSQNPRHKITKRGQNVTFRCDPISEHNRLYWYRQTLGQGPEFLTYFQNEAQLEKSRLLSDRFSAERPKGSFSTLEIQRTEQGDSAMYLCASSTLTGGDSPLHFGNGTRLTVT.

This rearrangement joins TRBV7-2 to TRBJ2-7; a weak D match, TRBD1 (5 bases). The CDR3 extends over 14 amino acids. Looked up from germline, CDR1 is SGHTA and CDR2 is FQGNSA. V lost 4 bases, J lost 6 bases, and 16 bases lay in between. DNA for the CDR3: TGTGCCAGCAGCTCGACTGGCAGGGTAACCGAGCAGTACTTC. The encoded protein is CASSSTGRVTEQYF.

This chain uses TRBV25-1 with TRBJ1-4; D perhaps matches TRBD1 (5 bases). CDR1 is MGHDK and CDR2 is SYGVNS in the germline V gene. The CDR3 covers 15 residues. Trimming took off 2 bases at V and 8 bases at J, with 15 bases between the two ends. The CDR3 loop reads CASSEVQGEGEKLFF. The CDR3 region has the DNA TGTGCCAGCAGTGAAGTGCAGGGTGAAGGAGAAAAACTGTTTTTT.

This clone appeared a few times. The rearrangement uses TRBV24-1 and TRBJ2-1; 13 bases map to TRBD2. The length of the CDR3 is 18 residues. Germline-derived CDR1 and CDR2 are KGHDR and SFDVKD. With V trimmed by 9 bases and J by 8 bases, 18 bases remained unmatched. For the CDR3, the DNA is TGTGCCACCGCGCCCCCGGGACTAGCGGGACTCGGGGGCGATGAGCAGTTCTTC. This sequence encodes CATAPPGLAGLGGDEQFF.

The rearrangement uses TRBV19 and TRBJ1-2, with D hard to call. Germline assignment: CDR1 LNHDA and CDR2 SQIVND (reference sequence). CDR3 size: 14 residues. Trimming cost V 5 bases and J 5 bases, with 15 bases left between them. The CDR3 sequence: CASSRQTTSYGYTF. In nucleotides, the CDR3 is TGTGCCAGTAGTCGGCAGACTACGAGTTATGGCTACACCTTC.

The chain couples TRBV30 to TRBJ1-5; tentative D call: TRBD1 (6 bases). The germline V and J ends were trimmed by 5 bases and 6 bases, with 11 bases remaining between them. Per germline, CDR1 GTSNPN and CDR2 SVGIG (reference sequence). The CDR3 sequence is 12 residues long. CDR3 nucleotides: TGTGCCTGGCAGGGGCAAGGTCAGCCCCAGCATTTT. It encodes CAWQGQGQPQHF.

This rearrangement joins TRBV6-2 or TRBV6-3 to TRBJ2-1, with 10 bases lining up with TRBD1. CDR1 is MNHEY, CDR2 SVGEGT, per germline. J was trimmed by 5 bases and V by 6 bases; bases with no gene match: 7. This CDR3 has 15 amino acids. CDR3 bases: TGTGCCAGCAGCCGCGGACAGGGGGGGGACAATGAGCAGTTCTTC. Amino acid sequence: CASSRGQGGDNEQFF.

The CDR3 loop reads CASRKTGGTEAFF. CDR3 nucleotides: TGTGCCAGCAGAAAGACAGGGGGGACTGAAGCTTTCTTT. The rearrangement links TRBV27 to TRBJ1-1; 9 bases fit TRBD1. There are 13 residues in the CDR3. Germline values: CDR1 MNHEY, CDR2 SMNVEV (reference sequence). The trim removed 6 bases at V and 5 bases at J, leaving 4 bases unmatched.

This chain links TRBV5-4 with TRBJ2-2; 11 bases map to TRBD2. The J segment lost 4 bases and the V segment lost 0 bases, leaving 5 bases of the junction unmatched. CDR1 is SGHNT and CDR2 is YYREEE in the germline V gene (reference sequence). The CDR3 sequence is 17 residues long. The CDR3 loop is CASSLALAGGLTGELFF. The DNA for the CDR3 is TGTGCCAGCAGCTTGGCGCTAGCGGGAGGACTCACCGGGGAGCTGTTTTTT.

The gene calls are TRBV5-6 and TRBJ1-1; D unclear. The V end was cut by 4 bases, the J end by 1 base, with 11 bases between. This CDR3 region has 14 residues. In germline, CDR1 is SGHDT, CDR2 YYEEEE. CDR3 protein: CASSLGLGNTEAFF. DNA of the CDR3: TGTGCCAGCAGCCTCGGGTTAGGGAACACTGAAGCTTTCTTT.